These 22 T cell receptor beta chains were all obtained from the same sample, sequenced in a study of shared clonotypes between healthy human individuals. Some clones are missing from TCRdb's copy, which holds only in-frame ones; the method was immunoSEQ multiplex PCR. The sample has about 2.4 million clones; roughly 93% are singletons. The sequencing input was naive CD4+ T cells from PBMCs. Noted subset: CD45RA+ positively selected. All receptors come from a young man in good health. Some clones in this sample may be carry-over from other donors' samples.

About this clone itself: The same CDR3 can be traced to other DNA sequences in this sample. This chain uses TRBV5-1 with TRBJ2-5; D gene unclear. V lost 2 bases and J lost 5, with 10 bases in between. Looked up from germline, CDR1 is SGHRS and CDR2 is YFSETQ. The CDR3 consists of 13 residues. The CDR3, as DNA: TGCGCCAGCAGCTTTGGTACTGGGGAGACCCAGTACTTC. Translated, it gives CASSFGTGETQYF.

This chain's CDR3 is CASSLEEPSVTEAFF. The DNA of the CDR3 is TGCGCCAGCAGCTTGGAGGAACCTTCTGTCACTGAAGCTTTCTTT. The V gene is TRBV5-1, the J gene TRBJ1-1; no reliable D call. Between the trimmed V and J ends, which lost 0 bases and 4 bases, there was a span of 13 bases. Germline V gene sequence: CDR1 SGHRS, CDR2 YFSETQ. The CDR3 covers 15 residues. Supplemented by reference TRBV5-1 and TRBJ1-1, the full variable domain reads KAGVTQTPRYLIKTRGQQVTLSCSPISGHRSVSWYQQTPGQGLQFLFEYFSETQRNKGNFPGRFSGRQFSNSRSEMNVSTLELGDSALYLCASSLEEPSVTEAFFGQGTRLTVV.

The gene calls are TRBV6-1 and TRBJ2-5, with D possibly being TRBD1 (5 bases). The J call may be wrong; the DNA end is better matched by TRBJ2-7. Germline CDR1 reads MNHNS; CDR2 reads SASEGT. The length of the CDR3 is 15 residues. The CDR3: CASSEAWQGTYEQYF. The DNA for the CDR3 is TGTGCCAGCAGTGAAGCGTGGCAGGGAACCTACGAGCAGTACTTC.

The V call is TRBV18, the J call TRBJ2-6; possibly TRBD2 for D (6 bases). The germline V and J ends were trimmed by 3 bases and 0 bases, with 12 bases remaining between them. This CDR3 comprises 17 residues. Germline CDR1 is KGHSH and CDR2 is LQKENI. The CDR3 reads CASSPLSGVSGANVLTF. Here the CDR3 DNA reads TGTGCCAGCTCACCCTTATCGGGGGTCTCTGGGGCCAACGTCCTGACTTTC.

In the case of this clone: Other DNA sequences in this specimen translate into the identical CDR3. The genes are TRBV5-1 and TRBJ1-3, with D hard to call. This CDR3 has 13 residues. Trimming pared 4 bases from V and 0 bases from J, leaving 5 bases between. Germline values: CDR1 SGHRS, CDR2 YFSETQ. The CDR3 DNA follows: TGCGCCAGCAGCGAGGGCTCTGGAAACACCATATATTTT. Residues: CASSEGSGNTIYF. Combining the CDR3 with reference TRBV5-1 and TRBJ1-3 gives the whole variable domain KAGVTQTPRYLIKTRGQQVTLSCSPISGHRSVSWYQQTPGQGLQFLFEYFSETQRNKGNFPGRFSGRQFSNSRSEMNVSTLELGDSALYLCASSEGSGNTIYFGEGSWLTVV.

The CDR3 loop reads CAISGGQANYGYTF. The DNA of the CDR3 is TGTGCCATCAGCGGGGGACAGGCTAACTATGGCTACACCTTC. The V gene is TRBV10-3, the J gene TRBJ1-2; 8 bases are shared with TRBD1. The CDR3 is 14 amino acids. V trimming: 6 bases; J trimming: 0 bases; junction bases outside the gene matches: 3. Germline lookup yields CDR1 ENHRY and CDR2 SYGVKD.

The V call is TRBV5-1, the J call TRBJ2-5; 9 nucleotides align to TRBD1. The CDR3 length is 14 residues. Germline assignment: CDR1 SGHRS and CDR2 YFSETQ. The V gene end was trimmed by 4 bases and the J gene end by 3 bases; junction bases not matched to a gene: 4. CDR3 sequence: CASSGRTGEETQYF. CDR3 sequence (DNA): TGCGCCAGCAGCGGACGGACAGGGGAAGAGACCCAGTACTTC.

V gene TRBV9 combines with J gene TRBJ2-1; TRBD2 agrees at 9 bases. V lost 4 bases, J lost 9 bases, and 8 bases stayed unmatched. The CDR3 runs to 14 residues. CDR1 is SGDLS, CDR2 YYNGEE, per germline. The DNA for the CDR3 is TGTGCCAGCAGCCGCCTAGCGGGATTGAGTGAGCAGTTCTTC. This sequence encodes CASSRLAGLSEQFF.

The J gene is TRBJ2-7, the V gene TRBV27; 7 bases are a match to TRBD1. After removal of 7 bases from V and 2 bases from J, the junction contained 8 bases not matched to a gene. This CDR3 is 14 amino acids long. The germline V gene encodes CDR1 MNHEY and CDR2 SMNVEV (reference sequence). The CDR3 spells CASNARQGAYEQYF. CDR3 sequence (DNA): TGTGCCAGCAACGCCCGACAGGGTGCCTACGAGCAGTACTTC.

The chain joins TRBV11-1 to TRBJ2-7, with D possibly TRBD1 on 5 matching bases. Germline values: CDR1 SGHAT, CDR2 FQDESV (reference sequence). This CDR3 is 17 amino acids long. V dropped 0 bases and J dropped 4 bases, with 19 bases sitting between them. CDR3 sequence reads: CASSLAQGKHLSYEQYF. CDR3 bases: TGTGCCAGCAGCTTAGCCCAGGGTAAACATCTCTCATACGAGCAGTACTTC. Based on the CDR3 plus reference TRBV11-1 and TRBJ2-7, the full variable domain is EAEVAQSPRYKITEKSQAVAFWCDPISGHATLYWYRQILGQGPELLVQFQDESVVDDSQLPKDRFSAERLKGVDSTLKIQPAELGDSAMYLCASSLAQGKHLSYEQYFGPGTRLTVT.

In this sample, this clone turned up once. The genes are TRBV19 and TRBJ2-1; the match to TRBD2 covers 12 bases. After removal of 4 bases from V and 9 bases from J, the junction contained 25 bases not matched to a gene. The CDR3 has 21 amino acids. The V gene's germline CDR1 is LNHDA and CDR2 SQIVND (reference sequence). The CDR3 is CASSTRPHSPLAGGKGGEQFF. As DNA, the CDR3 is TGTGCCAGTAGTACAAGGCCCCATTCTCCCCTAGCGGGGGGGAAGGGGGGTGAGCAGTTCTTC.

This chain uses TRBV28 with TRBJ1-2; tentative D call: TRBD1 (6 bases). Germline CDR1 and CDR2: MDHEN and SYDVKM. This CDR3 comprises 13 residues. V was pared by 6 bases and J by 6 bases, with 14 bases between. CDR3 protein: CASSLRPGDGYTF. CDR3 DNA: TGTGCCAGCAGCCTTAGGCCAGGGGATGGCTACACCTTC.

The chain is built from TRBV5-1 and TRBJ2-3, with D perhaps matching TRBD2 (5 bases). V was cut by 2 bases and J by 6 bases, with 13 bases left in between. CDR1 is SGHRS, CDR2 YFSETQ, per germline. This CDR3 comprises 14 residues. This chain's CDR3 is CASSLLDVTDTQYF. CDR3 nucleotides: TGCGCCAGCAGCTTACTAGACGTAACGGATACGCAGTATTTT.

The J gene is TRBJ1-5, the V gene TRBV7-2, with D hard to call. V was clipped by 1 base and J by 0 bases, with 10 bases between them. CDR1 and CDR2 (germline): SGHTA, FQGNSA. The CDR3 is 16 amino acids. The CDR3 DNA is TGTGCCAGCAGCTTAGTTTCCGAATATAGCAATCAGCCCCAGCATTTT. The encoded protein is CASSLVSEYSNQPQHF.

The chain carries TRBV23-1 and TRBJ2-4, with 9 bases fitting TRBD1. TRBV23-1 is an open reading frame, and its role is uncertain. The CDR3 spans 15 residues. Trimming cost V 6 bases and J 5 bases; bases outside gene matches: 8. CDR3 sequence: CASSRDRASENIQYF. The DNA for the CDR3 is TGCGCCAGCAGCCGGGACAGGGCAAGCGAAAACATTCAGTACTTC.

This sequence joins TRBV6-6 and TRBJ2-7; 11 bases are shared with TRBD1. The junction had 7 bases not matched to a gene; V was cut back by 4 bases and J by 2 bases. Germline V gives CDR1 MNHNY, CDR2 SVGAGI (reference sequence). The CDR3 is made up of 16 amino acids. CDR3 nucleotides: TGTGCCAGCAGTTCCAGAGGGGACAGGGGGGCCTACGAGCAGTACTTC. This sequence encodes CASSSRGDRGAYEQYF.

The chain links TRBV7-2 to TRBJ2-1; 10 bases are a match to TRBD2. V shed 7 bases, J shed 12 bases, and the junction held 12 bases outside the gene matches. Germline values: CDR1 SGHTA, CDR2 FQGNSA. CDR3 size: 14 residues. The CDR3 nucleotides are TGTGCCAGCACACTAGCGGGATCTTTAAAAGGGCAGTTCTTC. Protein: CASTLAGSLKGQFF.

The chain employs TRBV27 and TRBJ1-2, with 7 bases lining up with TRBD1. Germline-derived CDR1 and CDR2 are MNHEY and SMNVEV (reference sequence). Trimming took 4 bases from V and 8 from J; bases not matched to a gene: 13. The CDR3 runs to 15 residues. The CDR3 sequence: CASSSQPPGQRGYTF. The CDR3 coding sequence is TGTGCCAGCAGTTCGCAACCCCCGGGACAGAGAGGCTACACCTTC.

The J gene is TRBJ2-1, the V gene TRBV7-2; 7 nucleotides align to TRBD2. J gave up 4 bases and V 0 bases, and 0 bases lay outside the gene matches. The CDR3 is 14 amino acids. Per the germline V gene, CDR1 is SGHTA and CDR2 is FQGNSA. CDR3 region: CASSLASGYNEQFF. CDR3 in DNA: TGTGCCAGCAGCTTAGCTAGCGGGTACAATGAGCAGTTCTTC.

The table lists this clone with a count of one. The chain has TRBV6-6 and TRBJ1-5; D perhaps matches TRBD1 (5 bases). The CDR3 extends over 14 amino acids. Trimming took 7 bases from V and 1 from J, leaving 11 bases between them. Per germline, CDR1 MNHNY and CDR2 SVGAGI (reference sequence). This chain's CDR3 is CASTPGQSNQPQHF. The CDR3 bases are TGTGCCAGCACCCCGGGGCAAAGCAATCAGCCCCAGCATTTT.

This chain joins TRBV7-2 and TRBJ1-2; unclear D gene. Trimming stripped 3 bases from V and 2 bases from J, with 16 bases between. The CDR3 is made up of 16 amino acids. Germline V gives CDR1 SGHTA, CDR2 FQGNSA. CDR3 amino acids: CASSLLQSLGNYGYTF. CDR3 DNA sequence: TGTGCCAGCAGCTTGTTGCAGAGCCTGGGGAACTATGGCTACACCTTC.

The chain uses TRBV5-4 and TRBJ2-1; no firm D call. Germline V gene sequence: CDR1 SGHNT, CDR2 YYREEE (reference sequence). The CDR3 contains 14 residues. V was shortened by 0 bases and J by 3 bases, with 7 bases between the two germline ends. The CDR3 region has the DNA TGTGCCAGCAGCTTGGGCCTTAACTACAATGAGCAGTTCTTC. Encoded protein: CASSLGLNYNEQFF.